This T cell receptor beta chain emerged from a study of human T cells and chemical hapten exposure. Via MiXCR, TCRdb re-called the RACE reads, giving one row per CDR3 protein. In the table there are tens of thousands of distinct CDR3 sequences, 5.5% to 7.5% of which are singletons. The CDR3 runs to 14 residues. CDR1 and CDR2 from the germline V gene are ENHRY and SYGVKD. A remark on this clonotype: A much bigger clone sits one base away, suggesting this may be a read error.

The time point here: pre-sensitization, week 0. The treatment here: therapeutic diphenylcyclopropenone sensitization with weekly scalp DPC. The receptor comes from a woman in her thirties with alopecia areata. Some clones in this sample may be carry-over from other donors' samples. This specimen consisted of whole blood, obtained in connection with sensitization to the hapten diphenylcyclopropenone (DPC). The rearrangement uses TRBV10-3 and TRBJ1-1; no clear D gene. CDR3 sequence reads: CDISRTESNTEAFF. CDR3 coding DNA: TGTGACATCAGTCGCACAGAGTCGAACACTGAAGCTTTCTTT.